This entry concerns a single TCR beta chain. What this receptor recognizes is not known. Base qualities are not provided; no much larger clone lies one nucleotide away. Participants in the prospective study were enrolled through a virtual design, were aged about 18 to 90 years, and lived in about two dozen United States geographic areas. Cohort assignment in the prospective study relied on participant-reported clinical history from a screening survey and a study questionnaire. ImmuneRACE Cohort 3 recovered participants were defined by two consecutive negative NP/OP PCR tests, healthcare professional clearance, or symptom resolution. In the prospective study, mobile phlebotomists collected whole blood, serum and a nasopharyngeal or oropharyngeal swab from each participant. Additional blood draws and questionnaires over an approximately 2-month period could optionally be provided by prospective study participants. Before DNA extraction, prospective study blood samples were shipped either frozen or at room temperature.

TCRbeta CDR3 regions were amplified from genomic DNA by means of the immunoSEQ Assay, a bias-controlled multiplex PCR. The paper's processing steps were these. Within the assay, amplification of reference gene primers was used to estimate how many nucleated cells each sample contained. Sequence reads were collapsed and filtered to measure the absolute abundance of every unique TCRbeta CDR3 rearrangement. For each sample, productive Simpson clonality was calculated by taking the square root of Simpson's diversity index across productive rearrangements. What TCRdb holds here is the immuneACCESS table cut down to in-frame rearrangements. Part of the clones is not present; checked against another copy, under half of the missing clones reflect an unresolved V gene, and the others are unexplained. That table furnishes V, J and clone size, whereas the DNA furnished D and trimming. For this sample the table gives some 100,000 clones, of which 80% to 90% were detected only once. Less than 3.5% of the sample is in the top ten clones.

This sample was included in a study of blood T cell repertoires in COVID-19 (dated by TCRdb to 2020 to 2021). Turning to the overall study: Collaborator samples came from the United States, Italy and Spain and covered acute and convalescent phases of COVID-19. The repertoires were released in a freely available public database meant as a resource for research on the immune response to SARS-CoV-2. The samples were drawn from the first 160 participants of the ongoing ImmuneRACE study and from roughly 1,300 subjects provided by 6 global collaborators. Deeply sampled blood TCRbeta repertoires from subjects exposed to, actively infected with, or recovered from COVID-19 were included in the dataset. The material from the prospective study consisted of cDNA or gDNA derived from T cells, B-cell-depleted T cells, or PBMCs. Where HLA class I and class II types were available, the types were taken from metadata supplied by the sample provider, not from assay-based typing. Sample metadata almost always included a de-identified subject ID, COVID-19 status, age in years and sex.

Findings and caveats that apply to the study as a whole: The quantity of clinical and demographic metadata differed by source and by participant and was supplied without curation.

V and J are truncated by 6 bases and 2 bases respectively, leaving an intervening sequence of 14 bases. In the germline V gene, CDR1 corresponds to KGHSH and CDR2 to LQKENI. The CDR3 numbers 14 residues from cysteine through phenylalanine. The CDR3 DNA has 42 bases and is translated from base 1. This sequence was found in a woman aged 45-65 years who had recovered from COVID-19. Recombination linked TRBV18 to TRBJ2-7; matching of 6 bases hints at TRBD1 as the D gene. Source material: PBMCs or T cells enriched from blood (not recorded which). The encoded CDR3 is CASSLPTGPYEQYF. The DNA is TGTGCCAGCTCCCTTCCCACAGGGCCCTACGAGCAGTACTTC.